The sequence of this TCR beta chain was determined in a study of early T cells in non-severe SARS-CoV-2 infection. About the study: Chains were not paired, and sequencing was done on bulk RNA from unsorted whole blood.

Overall study results and limits: VDJdb matching, biased toward anti-spike CD8 responses, missed private and CD4 specificities.

V was shortened by 8 bases and J by 3 bases, with 16 bases between the two germline ends. The CDR3 is made up of 14 amino acids. Germline CDR1 is SGHAT and CDR2 is FQDESV (reference sequence). The table lists this clonotype with many counts. Its antigen is not known. Unique molecular identifiers tagged individual cDNA molecules. TCRdb reanalysed the 5' RACE reads using MiXCR and keeps one entry per CDR3 protein. This table has 85,000 to 100,000 distinct CDR3 sequences, 8% to 13% appearing once. The sample consisted of whole blood, taken at baseline. This sequence was found in an adult who was a healthcare worker with PCR-confirmed SARS-CoV-2 infection or an uninfected control (not recorded which). This chain connects TRBV11-1 to TRBJ1-1, with D perhaps matching TRBD1 (5 bases). The DNA for the CDR3 is TGTGCCAGCGGACCGGACATCGGGCACACTGAAGCTTTCTTT. Translating it yields CASGPDIGHTEAFF.